A selection of T cell receptor beta chains follows, all from one sample in a study of T cell responses to AZD1222 COVID-19 vaccine. The assay was immunoSEQ multiplex PCR, and TCRdb's table has in-frame clones only and misses some. The sample has over 150,000 clones; approximately 92% are singletons. This specimen consisted of peripheral blood, obtained on day 0 of AZD1222 vaccination. The receptors were gathered from an adult in good health. The CDR3 runs from the conserved cysteine through the conserved F or W. The order of the fields is clone size, J gene, D gene, CDR3 length, V gene, CDR3 DNA, CDR3 protein. A D gene is named only where the DNA matches it firmly. Clone size is stated in some rows and not others, as once, few, many or a class when expanded.

. | TRBJ2-1 | TRBD1 | 15 | TRBV5-4 | TGTGCCAGCAGCTGGGTCCCCAGGGGGCACAATGAGCAGTTCTTC | CASSWVPRGHNEQFF
. | TRBJ2-7 | . | 15 | TRBV7-9 | TGTGCCAGCAGCCCCCGTGGGCCGATTTACTACGAGCAGTACTTC | CASSPRGPIYYEQYF
few | TRBJ1-2 | . | 13 | TRBV12-3/TRBV12-4 | TGTGCCAGCAGTTTTTCAGGGGACTATGGCTACACCTTC | CASSFSGDYGYTF
. | TRBJ1-5 | . | 11 | TRBV6-6 | TGTGCCAGCAGGCATGGTGCGCCCCAGCATTTT | CASRHGAPQHF
. | TRBJ1-5 | TRBD1 | 15 | TRBV28 | TGTGCCAGCAGTAGGACAGGGGGGGACAATCAGCCCCAGCATTTT | CASSRTGGDNQPQHF
. | TRBJ1-6 | . | 15 | TRBV4-1 | TGCGCCAGCAGCCAGCCCCGGGCCTTAAATTCACCCCTCCACTTT | CASSQPRALNSPLHF
. | TRBJ2-7 | TRBD1 | 12 | TRBV10-3 | TGTGCCGCAACAGGGGTCCCCTACGAGCAGTACTTC | CAATGVPYEQYF
. | TRBJ2-2 | . | 16 | TRBV6-4 | TGTGCCAGCAGTGCCACGGGGGACATTTCACCCGGGGAGCTGTTTTTT | CASSATGDISPGELFF
. | TRBJ1-1 | TRBD1 | 13 | TRBV3-1/TRBV3-2 | TGTGCCAGCAGCCTCCAGGGGGCAAGCTTTGCTTTCTTT | CASSLQGASFAFF
. | TRBJ1-2 | . | 15 | TRBV19 | TGTGCCAGTAGGCGCATCGGATTTCTGATCTATGGCTACACCTTC | CASRRIGFLIYGYTF
. | TRBJ1-5 | TRBD1 | 20 | TRBV16 | TGTGCCAGCAGCCAATTTTCTGACAGGGGACGCCGTAATAGCAATCAGCCCCAGCATTTT | CASSQFSDRGRRNSNQPQHF
. | TRBJ2-1 | TRBD1 | 16 | TRBV4-3 | TGCGCCAGCAGCCAGGCGACAGGGTCCTCCTACAATGAGCAGTTCTTC | CASSQATGSSYNEQFF
. | TRBJ1-3 | . | 16 | TRBV4-3 | TGCGCCAGCAGCCAAGATGAGGGGAACTCTGGAAACACCATATATTTT | CASSQDEGNSGNTIYF
. | TRBJ1-5 | . | 14 | TRBV9 | TGTGCCAGCAGCGTGGGGGGCCTGGGCCAGCCCCAGCATTTT | CASSVGGLGQPQHF
once | TRBJ1-2 | . | 13 | TRBV15 | TGTGCCACCAGCAGAGATACGGGGGGTGGCTACACCTTC | CATSRDTGGGYTF
. | TRBJ2-1 | TRBD2 | 14 | TRBV19 | TGTGCCAGTAGTATTAGCGGGAGGTACAATGAGCAGTTCTTC | CASSISGRYNEQFF
. | TRBJ2-1 | . | 10 | TRBV10-3 | TGTGCCATCGGCTACAATGAGCAGTTCTTC | CAIGYNEQFF
once | TRBJ1-1 | . | 12 | TRBV5-1 | TGCGCCAGCAGCCCTGGTGACACTGAAGCTTTCTTT | CASSPGDTEAFF
. | TRBJ2-2 | TRBD2 | 16 | TRBV27 | TGTGCCAGCAGTTTCGGCGGGGGGGCCAGTGGCGGGGAGCTGTTTTTT | CASSFGGGASGGELFF
. | TRBJ2-1 | . | 11 | TRBV5-6 | TGTGCCAGCAGCCGGGTCAATGAGCAGTTCTTC | CASSRVNEQFF
. | TRBJ2-5 | TRBD1 | 16 | TRBV5-1 | TGCGCCAGCAGCCCACCCCTGGGGACAGGGGTTGAGACCCAGTACTTC | CASSPPLGTGVETQYF
. | TRBJ1-6 | . | 17 | TRBV5-4 | TGTGCCAGCAGTCTAACCTTGGGGGGGGCAGGTAATTCACCCCTCCACTTT | CASSLTLGGAGNSPLHF
. | TRBJ1-2 | TRBD1 | 14 | TRBV18 | TGTGCCAGCTCGGGGACAGGGTTGGACTATGGCTACACCTTC | CASSGTGLDYGYTF
. | TRBJ1-2 | TRBD1 | 17 | TRBV27 | TGTGCCAGCAGTTTATCGGAAACCGGGACAGGGAACTATGGCTACACCTTC | CASSLSETGTGNYGYTF
once | TRBJ2-5 | . | 15 | TRBV28 | TGTGCCAGCAGTTTAGGGACACCCGGGGGAGAGACCCAGTACTTC | CASSLGTPGGETQYF
. | TRBJ2-2 | TRBD2 | 19 | TRBV4-1 | TGCGCCAGCAGCCAAGATAATGTAGGACTAGCGGGAGGTACCGGGGAGCTGTTTTTT | CASSQDNVGLAGGTGELFF
. | TRBJ1-2 | . | 14 | TRBV28 | TGTGCCAGCAGATTGGCCCGGGCCGCTCGGGGCTACACCTTC | CASRLARAARGYTF
. | TRBJ1-1 | . | 13 | TRBV12-3/TRBV12-4 | TGTGCCAGCCTGACAGCTTTGAACACTGAAGCTTTCTTT | CASLTALNTEAFF
. | TRBJ1-2 | TRBD1 | 14 | TRBV6-4 | TGTGCCAGCAGTGGGGGACAGGGGGCAAGCGGCTACACCTTC | CASSGGQGASGYTF